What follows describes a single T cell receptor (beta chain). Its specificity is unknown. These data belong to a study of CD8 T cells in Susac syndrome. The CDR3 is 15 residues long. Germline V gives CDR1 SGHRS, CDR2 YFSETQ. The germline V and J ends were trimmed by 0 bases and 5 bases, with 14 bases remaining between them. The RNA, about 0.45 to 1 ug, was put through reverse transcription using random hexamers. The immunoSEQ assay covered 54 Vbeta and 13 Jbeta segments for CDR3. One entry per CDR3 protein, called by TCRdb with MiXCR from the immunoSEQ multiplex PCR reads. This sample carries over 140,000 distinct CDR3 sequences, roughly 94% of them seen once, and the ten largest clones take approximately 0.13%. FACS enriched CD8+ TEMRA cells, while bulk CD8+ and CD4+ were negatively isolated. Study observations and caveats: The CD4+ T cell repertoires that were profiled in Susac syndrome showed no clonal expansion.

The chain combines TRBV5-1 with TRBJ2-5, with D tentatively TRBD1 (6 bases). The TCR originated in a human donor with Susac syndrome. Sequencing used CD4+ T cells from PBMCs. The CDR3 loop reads CASSLAGQVGETQYF. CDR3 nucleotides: TGCGCCAGCAGCTTGGCGGGACAAGTTGGGGAGACCCAGTACTTC.